This is a list of T cell receptor beta chains from one sample in a study of blood T cell repertoires in COVID-19. Profiling relied on immunoSEQ multiplex PCR, and the TCRdb table lists in-frame clones only, not all of them. The top ten hold under 6% of the sample, which has around 140,000 clones, around 80% seen once. The specimen sequenced was peripheral blood. The origin of the receptors is a woman aged 80 or older with active or convalescent COVID-19. CDR3s include the opening cysteine and the closing phenylalanine or tryptophan. The D gene is left open where the match is weak. Clone size is shown for a subset of rows, as once, few, many or a class of expanded clone.

J: TRBJ1-1; D: TRBD1; size: -; V: TRBV2; DNA: TGTGCCAGCAGTGAAGATACAGGGGTAGCTTTCTTT; CDR3: CASSEDTGVAFF
J: TRBJ1-2; D: -; size: -; V: TRBV30; DNA: TGTGCCTGTTCCAGACTACTCTATGGCTACACCTTC; CDR3: CACSRLLYGYTF
J: TRBJ2-5; D: -; size: once; V: TRBV7-2; DNA: TGTGCCAGCAGCTTAGTCGACACCCGCCAAGAGACCCAGTACTTC; CDR3: CASSLVDTRQETQYF
J: TRBJ1-5; D: -; size: many; V: TRBV27; DNA: TGTGCCAGCAGCACTTCAAAAAATCAGCCCCAGCATTTT; CDR3: CASSTSKNQPQHF
J: TRBJ2-7; D: -; size: -; V: TRBV7-8; DNA: TGTGCCAGCAGCTATAGGGGATGGGAGCAGTACTTC; CDR3: CASSYRGWEQYF
J: TRBJ1-6; D: TRBD1; size: -; V: TRBV10-3; DNA: TGTGCCATCAGGGCAGGGACAGGCAATAATTCACCCCTCCACTTT; CDR3: CAIRAGTGNNSPLHF
J: TRBJ1-3; D: -; size: -; V: TRBV23-1; DNA: TGCGCCAGCAGTCAAAAGGTGTGCGGGTCGCATTGGGACACCATATATTTT; CDR3: CASSQKVCGSHWDTIYF
J: TRBJ1-4; D: -; size: -; V: TRBV5-1; DNA: TGCGCCAGCAGCTTGGCGGGGAACGCCGGGGAAAAACTGTTTTTT; CDR3: CASSLAGNAGEKLFF
J: TRBJ1-4; D: -; size: few; V: TRBV2; DNA: TGTGCCAGCAGCGAAGGACACTTAACTAATGAAAAACTGTTTTTT; CDR3: CASSEGHLTNEKLFF
J: TRBJ2-2; D: TRBD2; size: -; V: TRBV3-1/TRBV3-2; DNA: TGTGCCCGCAGCCAACTGGCGGGGGGGGGCACCGGGGAGCTGTTTTTT; CDR3: CARSQLAGGGTGELFF
J: TRBJ1-5; D: -; size: -; V: TRBV7-9; DNA: TGTGCCAGCAGCTTAGCCGGAACACCAGGACAGCCCCAGCATTTT; CDR3: CASSLAGTPGQPQHF
J: TRBJ1-1; D: -; size: -; V: TRBV5-1; DNA: TGCGCCAGCAGCTTGAGGGGGAGCGTCACTGAAGCTTTCTTT; CDR3: CASSLRGSVTEAFF